Listed below are T cell receptor beta chains from one sample, sequenced in a study of blood T cell repertoires in COVID-19. Using immunoSEQ multiplex PCR, the repertoire was profiled, and TCRdb retains in-frame clones only, with some absent. The table shows about 130,000 clones, with more than 70% occurring only once. Sequencing was carried out using peripheral blood. These receptors were collected from a woman of 80 years or more with acute or convalescent COVID-19. CDR3s include the opening cysteine and the closing phenylalanine or tryptophan. D genes are given only for firm matches. The listing skips clone size in some rows; elsewhere it reads once, few, many or a size class.

-	-	TRBV5-5	15	TRBJ1-6	CASSLRTAGESPLHF	TGTGCCAGCAGTCTCAGGACAGCGGGGGAGTCACCCCTCCACTTT
-	TRBD1	TRBV9	16	TRBJ1-1	CASSVGPGGANTEAFF	TGTGCCAGCAGCGTAGGGCCAGGGGGAGCGAACACTGAAGCTTTCTTT
-	TRBD2	TRBV5-1	13	TRBJ2-1	CASSGLAGNEQFF	TGCGCCAGCTCGGGACTAGCGGGCAATGAGCAGTTCTTC
-	-	TRBV18	13	TRBJ2-1	CASSPPMADKQFF	TGTGCCAGCTCACCACCGATGGCCGACAAGCAGTTCTTC
-	-	TRBV12-3/TRBV12-4	11	TRBJ1-1	CASTPGVGAFF	TGTGCCAGCACCCCGGGGGTAGGGGCTTTCTTT
once	-	TRBV12-3/TRBV12-4	13	TRBJ2-1	CASRGLVDNEQFF	TGTGCCAGTCGAGGACTCGTCGACAATGAGCAGTTCTTC
-	TRBD1	TRBV19	13	TRBJ1-2	CASSMDRNYGYTF	TGTGCCAGTAGTATGGACAGGAACTATGGCTACACCTTC
-	TRBD1	TRBV5-4	14	TRBJ2-5	CASSSTGGRETQYF	TGTGCCAGCAGCTCCACAGGGGGCAGAGAGACCCAGTACTTC
-	-	TRBV5-8	15	TRBJ2-4	CASSNRLDYSNIQYF	TGTGCCAGCAGCAACAGGCTTGATTATTCAAACATTCAGTACTTC
-	TRBD1	TRBV5-4	17	TRBJ1-2	CASSPRQGAVSNYGYTF	TGTGCCAGCAGCCCGCGACAGGGGGCCGTATCTAACTATGGCTACACCTTC
-	TRBD1	TRBV18	17	TRBJ1-1	CASSPRQGTAMNTEAFF	TGTGCCAGCTCACCACGACAGGGGACAGCAATGAACACTGAAGCTTTCTTT
once	-	TRBV6-4	8	TRBJ1-2	CAIYIYTF	TGTGCCATATACATCTACACCTTC
-	TRBD1	TRBV5-1	15	TRBJ1-1	CASSFSTGGTTEAFF	TGCGCCAGCAGCTTTTCGACAGGGGGAACCACTGAAGCTTTCTTT
-	-	TRBV12-5	13	TRBJ1-5	CASGQGSNQPQHF	TGTGCTAGTGGCCAGGGTAGCAATCAGCCCCAGCATTTT
-	-	TRBV3-1/TRBV3-2	13	TRBJ2-7	CASSQDWRDEQYF	TGTGCCAGCAGCCAAGATTGGAGGGACGAGCAGTACTTC
-	-	TRBV3-1/TRBV3-2	16	TRBJ2-7	CASSRKVRGSSLEQYF	TGTGCCAGCAGCCGCAAAGTCCGAGGGAGTTCCCTCGAGCAGTACTTC
-	TRBD1	TRBV3-1/TRBV3-2	22	TRBJ1-4	CASSPRGTGTGVHPPTNEKLFF	TGTGCCAGCAGCCCAAGAGGGACCGGGACAGGGGTCCACCCACCAACTAATGAAAAACTGTTTTTT